This T cell receptor (beta chain) was captured in a study of blood T cell repertoires in COVID-19. Study context: Samples taken during acute and convalescent COVID-19 were collected in the United States, Italy and Spain. PBMCs, B-cell-depleted T cells, or T cells provided the cDNA or gDNA that made up the material.

After removal of 4 bases from V and 5 bases from J, the junction contained 3 bases not matched to a gene. Per germline, CDR1 KGHDR and CDR2 SFDVKD. This CDR3 has 14 amino acids. How the authors handled the data: Estimated nucleated cell counts came from reference gene primer amplification. Profiling relied on immunoSEQ multiplex PCR, and the TCRdb table lists in-frame clones only, not all of them. V and J calls and clone size are those listed in that table; D and trimming were worked out from the DNA. The table has some 240,000 clones, around 82% seen once. The chain has TRBV24-1 and TRBJ2-7; 11 positions agree with TRBD2. Sequenced sample: peripheral blood. The clonotype comes from a human donor in a cohort sampled during active COVID-19. The CDR3 region is CATSETSGSHEQYF. In nucleotides, the CDR3 is TGTGCCACCAGTGAAACTAGCGGGAGTCACGAGCAGTACTTC.